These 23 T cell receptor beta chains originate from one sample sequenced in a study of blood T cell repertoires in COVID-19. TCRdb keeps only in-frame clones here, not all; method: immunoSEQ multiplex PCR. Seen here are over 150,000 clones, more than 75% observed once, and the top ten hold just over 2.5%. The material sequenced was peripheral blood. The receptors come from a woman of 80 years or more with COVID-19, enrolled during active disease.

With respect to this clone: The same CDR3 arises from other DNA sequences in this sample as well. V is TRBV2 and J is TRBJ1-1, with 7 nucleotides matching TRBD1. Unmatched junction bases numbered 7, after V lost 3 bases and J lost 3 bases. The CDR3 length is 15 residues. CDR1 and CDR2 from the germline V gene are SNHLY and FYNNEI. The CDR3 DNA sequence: TGTGCCAGCAGTGATCGGACAGGACGGTACACTGAAGCTTTCTTT. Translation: CASSDRTGRYTEAFF.

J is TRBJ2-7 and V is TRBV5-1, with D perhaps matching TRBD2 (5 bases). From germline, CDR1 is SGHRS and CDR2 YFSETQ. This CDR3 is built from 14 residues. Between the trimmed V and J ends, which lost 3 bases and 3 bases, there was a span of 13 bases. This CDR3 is CASSYAPGIYEQYF. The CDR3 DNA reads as TGCGCCAGCAGCTACGCACCCGGGATCTACGAGCAGTACTTC. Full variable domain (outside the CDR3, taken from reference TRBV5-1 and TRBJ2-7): KAGVTQTPRYLIKTRGQQVTLSCSPISGHRSVSWYQQTPGQGLQFLFEYFSETQRNKGNFPGRFSGRQFSNSRSEMNVSTLELGDSALYLCASSYAPGIYEQYFGPGTRLTVT.

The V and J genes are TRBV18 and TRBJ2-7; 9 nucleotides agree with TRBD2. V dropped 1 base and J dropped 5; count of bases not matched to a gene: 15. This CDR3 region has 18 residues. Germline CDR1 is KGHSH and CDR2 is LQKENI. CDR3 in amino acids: CASSPQLGLAGSLDEQYF. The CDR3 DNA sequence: TGTGCCAGCTCACCACAGTTAGGCCTAGCGGGATCTTTAGACGAGCAGTACTTC.

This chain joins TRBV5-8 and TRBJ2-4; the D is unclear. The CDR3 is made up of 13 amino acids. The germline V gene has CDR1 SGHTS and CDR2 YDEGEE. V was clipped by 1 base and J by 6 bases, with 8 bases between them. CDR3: CASSLNVGNIQYF. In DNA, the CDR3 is TGTGCCAGCAGCTTGAACGTCGGAAACATTCAGTACTTC. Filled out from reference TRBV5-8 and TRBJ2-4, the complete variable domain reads EAGVTQSPTHLIKTRGQQATLRCSPISGHTSVYWYQQALGLGLQFLLWYDEGEERNRGNFPPRFSGRQFPNYSSELNVNALELEDSALYLCASSLNVGNIQYFGAGTRLSVL.

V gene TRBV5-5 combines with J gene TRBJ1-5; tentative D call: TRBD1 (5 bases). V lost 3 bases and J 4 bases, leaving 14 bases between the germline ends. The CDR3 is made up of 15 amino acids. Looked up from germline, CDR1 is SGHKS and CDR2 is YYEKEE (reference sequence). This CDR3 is CASSWGRGPNQPQHF. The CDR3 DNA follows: TGTGCCAGCAGCTGGGGGAGGGGCCCAAATCAGCCCCAGCATTTT.

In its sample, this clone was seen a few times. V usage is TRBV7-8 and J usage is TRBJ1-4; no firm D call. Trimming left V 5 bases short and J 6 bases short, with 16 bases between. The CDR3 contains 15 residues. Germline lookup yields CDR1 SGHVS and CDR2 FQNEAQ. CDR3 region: CASSRREGGYEKLFF. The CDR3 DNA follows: TGTGCCAGCAGCCGAAGGGAGGGCGGGTATGAAAAACTGTTTTTT.

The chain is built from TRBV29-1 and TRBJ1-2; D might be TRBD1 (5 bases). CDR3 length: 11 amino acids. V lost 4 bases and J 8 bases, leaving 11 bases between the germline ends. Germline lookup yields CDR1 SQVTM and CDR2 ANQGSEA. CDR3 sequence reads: CSVVGEEGYTF. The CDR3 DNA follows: TGCAGCGTTGTAGGGGAAGAGGGCTACACCTTC.

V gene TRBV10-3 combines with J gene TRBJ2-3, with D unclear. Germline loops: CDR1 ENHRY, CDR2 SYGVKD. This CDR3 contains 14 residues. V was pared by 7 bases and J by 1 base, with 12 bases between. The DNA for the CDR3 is TGTGCCATCAAGAGCCTTGGAGGCACAGATACGCAGTATTTT. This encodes CAIKSLGGTDTQYF.

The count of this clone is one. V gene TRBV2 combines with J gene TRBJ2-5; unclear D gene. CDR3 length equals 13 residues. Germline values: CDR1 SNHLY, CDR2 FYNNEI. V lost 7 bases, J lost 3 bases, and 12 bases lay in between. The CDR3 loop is CASMRFLEETQYF. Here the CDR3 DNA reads TGTGCCAGCATGAGGTTTTTGGAAGAGACCCAGTACTTC. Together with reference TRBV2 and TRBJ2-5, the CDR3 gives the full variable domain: EPEVTQTPSHQVTQMGQEVILRCVPISNHLYFYWYRQILGQKVEFLVSFYNNEISEKSEIFDDQFSVERPDGSNFTLKIRSTKLEDSAMYFCASMRFLEETQYFGPGTRLLVL.

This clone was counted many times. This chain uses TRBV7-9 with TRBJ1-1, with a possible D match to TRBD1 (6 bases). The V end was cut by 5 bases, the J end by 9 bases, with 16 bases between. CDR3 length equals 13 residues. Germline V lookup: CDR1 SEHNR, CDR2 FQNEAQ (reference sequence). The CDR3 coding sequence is TGTGCCAGCAGCCGAGGTTACCGGGACAAAGCTTTCTTT. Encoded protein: CASSRGYRDKAFF.

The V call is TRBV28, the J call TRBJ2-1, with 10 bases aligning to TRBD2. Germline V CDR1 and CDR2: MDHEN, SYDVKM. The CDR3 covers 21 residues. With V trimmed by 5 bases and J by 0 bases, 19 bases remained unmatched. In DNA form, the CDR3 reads TGTGCCAGCAGTCCTTCGTTGTCCAGCGGGAGGGCCCTGAGCTCCTACAATGAGCAGTTCTTC. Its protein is CASSPSLSSGRALSSYNEQFF.

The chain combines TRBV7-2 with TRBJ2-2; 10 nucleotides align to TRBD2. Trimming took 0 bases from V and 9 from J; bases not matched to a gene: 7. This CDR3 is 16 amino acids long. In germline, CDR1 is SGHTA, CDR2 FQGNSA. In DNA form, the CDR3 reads TGTGCCAGCAGCTTAGCGGAGACTAGCGGGCTTAGGGAGCTGTTTTTT. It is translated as CASSLAETSGLRELFF.

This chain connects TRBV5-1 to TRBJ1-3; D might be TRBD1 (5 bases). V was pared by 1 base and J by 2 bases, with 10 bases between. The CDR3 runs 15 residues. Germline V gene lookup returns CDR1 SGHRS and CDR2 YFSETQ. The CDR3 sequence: CASSLRGDPGNTIYF. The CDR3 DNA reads TGCGCCAGCAGCTTGCGGGGGGACCCTGGAAACACCATATATTTT.

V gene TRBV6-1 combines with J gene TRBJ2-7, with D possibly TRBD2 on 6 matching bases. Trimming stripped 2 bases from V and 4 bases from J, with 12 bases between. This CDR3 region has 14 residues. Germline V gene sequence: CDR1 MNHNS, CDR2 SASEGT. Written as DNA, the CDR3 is TGTGCCAGCAGTGAATCGGCGGGGCAATACGAGCAGTACTTC. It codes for CASSESAGQYEQYF.

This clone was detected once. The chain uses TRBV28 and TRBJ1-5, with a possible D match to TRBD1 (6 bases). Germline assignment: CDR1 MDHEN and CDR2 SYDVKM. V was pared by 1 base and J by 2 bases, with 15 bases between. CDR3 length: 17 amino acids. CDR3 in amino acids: CASSLYTGREGNQPQHF. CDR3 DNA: TGTGCCAGCAGTTTATATACAGGGAGGGAAGGCAATCAGCCCCAGCATTTT. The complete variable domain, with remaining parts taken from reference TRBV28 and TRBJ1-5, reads DVKVTQSSRYLVKRTGEKVFLECVQDMDHENMFWYRQDPGLGLRLIYFSYDVKMKEKGDIPEGYSVSREKKERFSLILESASTNQTSMYLCASSLYTGREGNQPQHFGDGTRLSIL.

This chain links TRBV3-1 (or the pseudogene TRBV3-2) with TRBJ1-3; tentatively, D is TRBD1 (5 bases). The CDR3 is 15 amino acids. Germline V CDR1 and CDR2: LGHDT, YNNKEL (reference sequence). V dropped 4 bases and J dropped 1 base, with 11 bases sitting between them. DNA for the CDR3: TGTGCCAGCAGCCGGGACTCTCTGTCTGGAAACACCATATATTTT. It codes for CASSRDSLSGNTIYF.

The CDR3 bases are TGTGCCAGCAGTTGGACCCTAGCGGGTGAGACCCAGTACTTC. It is translated as CASSWTLAGETQYF. The chain recombines TRBV28 with TRBJ2-5, with 8 bases aligning to TRBD2. Germline CDR1 and CDR2: MDHEN and SYDVKM. The length of the CDR3 is 14 residues. The V segment lost 4 bases and the J segment 5 bases; nucleotides outside the gene matches: 6.

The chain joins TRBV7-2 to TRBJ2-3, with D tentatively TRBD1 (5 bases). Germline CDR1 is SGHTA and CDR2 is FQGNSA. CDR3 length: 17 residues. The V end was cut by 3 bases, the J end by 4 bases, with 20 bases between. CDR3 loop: CASSFGPSGQGADTQYF. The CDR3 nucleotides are TGTGCCAGCAGCTTTGGCCCTTCCGGGCAAGGGGCAGATACGCAGTATTTT.

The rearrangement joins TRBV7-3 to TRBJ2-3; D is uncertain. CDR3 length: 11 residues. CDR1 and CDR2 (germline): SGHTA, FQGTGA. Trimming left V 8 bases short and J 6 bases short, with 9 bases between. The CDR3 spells CASGEADTQYF. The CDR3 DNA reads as TGTGCCAGCGGAGAGGCGGATACGCAGTATTTT.

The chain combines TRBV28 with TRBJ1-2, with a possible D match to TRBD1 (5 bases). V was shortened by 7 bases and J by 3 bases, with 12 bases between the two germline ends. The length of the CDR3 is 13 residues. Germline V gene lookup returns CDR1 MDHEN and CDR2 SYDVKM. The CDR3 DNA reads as TGTGCCAGCACTGAAGGGGTTGACTATGGCTACACCTTC. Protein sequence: CASTEGVDYGYTF.

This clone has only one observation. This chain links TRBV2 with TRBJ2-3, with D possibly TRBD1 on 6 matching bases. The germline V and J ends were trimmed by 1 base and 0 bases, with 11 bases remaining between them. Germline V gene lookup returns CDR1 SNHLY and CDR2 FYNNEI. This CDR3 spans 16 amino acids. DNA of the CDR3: TGTGCCAGCAGTGAAGTCGGACAGTTAAGCACAGATACGCAGTATTTT. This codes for CASSEVGQLSTDTQYF.

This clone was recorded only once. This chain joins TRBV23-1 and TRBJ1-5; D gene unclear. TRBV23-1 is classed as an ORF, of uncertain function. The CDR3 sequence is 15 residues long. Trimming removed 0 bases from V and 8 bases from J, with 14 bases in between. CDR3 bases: TGCGCCAGCAGTCAATCGAGGGAGTCATGGAAGCCCCAGCATTTT. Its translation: CASSQSRESWKPQHF.

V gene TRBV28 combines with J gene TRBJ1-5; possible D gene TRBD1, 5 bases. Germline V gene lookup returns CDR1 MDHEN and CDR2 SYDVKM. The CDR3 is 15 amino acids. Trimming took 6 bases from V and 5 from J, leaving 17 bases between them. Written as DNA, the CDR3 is TGTGCCAGCAGCCCTGGACACCAAGGATATCAGCCCCAGCATTTT. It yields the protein CASSPGHQGYQPQHF.